These 28 T cell receptor beta chains originate from one sample sequenced in a study of cytomegalovirus exposure and HLA in healthy donors. TCRdb's copy holds only in-frame clones and misses some; the assay was immunoSEQ multiplex PCR. Of roughly 300,000 clones listed, roughly 90% are singletons. Material for sequencing was PBMCs. These receptors were taken from a woman aged 18-29 years in good health and CMV-seronegative.

This chain joins TRBV10-1 and TRBJ2-2; a weak D match, TRBD2 (6 bases). The CDR3 has 13 residues. Germline V lookup: CDR1 WNHNN, CDR2 SYGVQD (reference sequence). CDR3 region: CAGGKGNTGELFF. The CDR3 DNA follows: TGCGCGGGGGGAAAGGGAAACACCGGGGAGCTGTTTTTT.

The chain employs TRBV9 and TRBJ2-1, with TRBD1 matching over 8 bases. CDR1 is SGDLS and CDR2 is YYNGEE in the germline V gene. The length of the CDR3 is 17 residues. Germline trimming cut 0 bases from V and 5 bases from J; bases unmatched to any gene: 10. This CDR3 reads CASSVARGQGQDNEQFF. The CDR3 DNA is TGTGCCAGCAGCGTAGCTAGAGGACAGGGTCAGGACAATGAGCAGTTCTTC.

CDR3 bases: TGTGCCAGCTCACCGGGACTAGCCACAGATACGCAGTATTTT. Protein sequence: CASSPGLATDTQYF. V is TRBV18 and J is TRBJ2-3; 9 bases line up with TRBD2. CDR3 length: 14 amino acids. J was trimmed by 2 bases and V by 3 bases; bases with no gene match: 0. Germline CDR1 is KGHSH and CDR2 is LQKENI.

The V and J genes are TRBV27 and TRBJ2-6; D is possibly TRBD2 (5 bases). CDR1 is MNHEY, CDR2 SMNVEV, per germline (reference sequence). Trimming took 6 bases from V and 4 from J, leaving 10 bases between them. CDR3 size: 14 residues. The CDR3 region is CASSPPGGANVLTF. CDR3 sequence (DNA): TGTGCCAGCAGCCCACCGGGGGGGGCCAACGTCCTGACTTTC.

The V and J genes are TRBV7-3 and TRBJ2-7; 9 bases map to TRBD2. With V trimmed by 1 base and J by 5 bases, 9 bases remained unmatched. Germline V gene data show CDR1 as SGHTA and CDR2 as FQGTGA. The CDR3 loop spans 16 amino acids. The chain's CDR3 is CASSLKPAGGAHEQYF. As DNA, the CDR3 is TGTGCCAGCAGCTTAAAGCCAGCGGGAGGTGCCCACGAGCAGTACTTC.

The chain links TRBV4-3 to TRBJ2-2; D is unresolved. Germline V CDR1 and CDR2: LGHNA, YSLEER. The CDR3 is made up of 16 amino acids. The ends were cut back, 0 bases at V and 4 bases at J, with 12 bases in the middle. CDR3 residues: CASSQDQAAATGELFF. The CDR3 region has the DNA TGCGCCAGCAGCCAAGATCAGGCAGCAGCCACCGGGGAGCTGTTTTTT.

V usage is TRBV6-6 and J usage is TRBJ2-5, with 10 bases lining up with TRBD2. The CDR3 totals 15 residues. Germline lookup yields CDR1 MNHNY and CDR2 SVGAGI (reference sequence). Trimming removed 4 bases from V and 7 bases from J; junction bases left unmatched: 9. Written as DNA, the CDR3 is TGTGCCAGCAGTTTAGGACTAGCGGCTTCCGGGACCCAGTACTTC. It encodes CASSLGLAASGTQYF.

This clone was found a few times. The chain couples TRBV5-1 to TRBJ2-7; 10 bases are shared with TRBD2. Per germline, CDR1 SGHRS and CDR2 YFSETQ. The CDR3 spans 14 residues. V was clipped by 5 bases and J by 7 bases; unmatched bases: 9. CDR3 coding DNA: TGCGCCAGCAGACGGACTAGCGGTGCCGGAGAGCAGTACTTC. Protein: CASRRTSGAGEQYF.

This chain joins TRBV19 and TRBJ1-5, with D tentatively TRBD1 (5 bases). Trimming stripped 4 bases from V and 6 bases from J, with 10 bases between. CDR1 and CDR2 (germline): LNHDA, SQIVND (reference sequence). The CDR3 consists of 13 residues. CDR3 in amino acids: CASSKGAGQPQHF. The DNA for the CDR3 is TGTGCCAGTAGTAAAGGGGCTGGTCAGCCCCAGCATTTT.

This rearrangement joins TRBV7-3 to TRBJ2-1, with TRBD2 matching 7 bases. Germline CDR1 SGHTA, CDR2 FQGTGA. V was clipped by 5 bases and J by 6 bases; unmatched bases: 10. This CDR3 has 15 amino acids. For the CDR3, the DNA is TGTGCCAGCAGCGCAAGGGCGGGGGTCGGCAATGAGCAGTTCTTC. Translated: CASSARAGVGNEQFF.

This chain links TRBV14 with TRBJ1-1; maybe TRBD1 (5 bases). The CDR3 spans 13 residues. Germline V gene sequence: CDR1 SGHDN, CDR2 FVKESK. Trimming cost V 5 bases and J 7 bases, with 14 bases left between them. The CDR3 sequence: CASSDRPYLEAFF. In DNA, the CDR3 is TGTGCCAGCAGCGACAGACCCTACCTTGAAGCTTTCTTT. Based on the CDR3 plus reference TRBV14 and TRBJ1-1, the full variable domain is EAGVTQFPSHSVIEKGQTVTLRCDPISGHDNLYWYRRVMGKEIKFLLHFVKESKQDESGMPNNRFLAERTGGTYSTLKVQPAELEDSGVYFCASSDRPYLEAFFGQGTRLTVV.

V usage is TRBV28 and J usage is TRBJ1-5; 8 positions agree with TRBD1. This CDR3 has 19 amino acids. From germline, CDR1 is MDHEN and CDR2 SYDVKM. Germline trimming cut 2 bases from V and 4 bases from J; bases unmatched to any gene: 16. CDR3 in amino acids: CASSLRSGTGGNRNQPQHF. The CDR3 nucleotides are TGTGCCAGCAGTTTACGGTCCGGGACAGGTGGGAATAGGAATCAGCCCCAGCATTTT. Full variable domain (remainder filled in from reference TRBV28 and TRBJ1-5): DVKVTQSSRYLVKRTGEKVFLECVQDMDHENMFWYRQDPGLGLRLIYFSYDVKMKEKGDIPEGYSVSREKKERFSLILESASTNQTSMYLCASSLRSGTGGNRNQPQHFGDGTRLSIL.

J is TRBJ2-7 and V is TRBV29-1, with D possibly matching TRBD2 (5 bases). The CDR3 covers 15 residues. Germline V gives CDR1 SQVTM, CDR2 ANQGSEA. Trimming removed 4 bases at V and 0 bases at J, with 16 bases between. The DNA of the CDR3 is TGCAGCGTTGTGACTAAAGCGGCATTCTCCTACGAGCAGTACTTC. It codes for CSVVTKAAFSYEQYF.

In its sample, this clone was seen once. The rearrangement joins TRBV28 to TRBJ2-5; TRBD2 is a possible D gene (6 bases). CDR3 length equals 13 residues. The V end was cut by 2 bases, the J end by 5 bases, with 9 bases between. Germline V lookup: CDR1 MDHEN, CDR2 SYDVKM. CDR3: CASSLGGGETQYF. The CDR3 nucleotides are TGTGCCAGCAGTTTAGGAGGAGGGGAGACCCAGTACTTC.

This chain joins TRBV10-3 and TRBJ2-1; 8 nucleotides match TRBD2. Germline-derived CDR1 and CDR2 are ENHRY and SYGVKD. The CDR3 consists of 14 residues. Trimming at V came to 10 bases and at J to 6 bases, leaving 11 bases not matched to a gene. The CDR3 nucleotides are TGTGCCAGCCTCCACCCGGGAGGGGGCAATGAGCAGTTCTTC. The encoded protein is CASLHPGGGNEQFF.

J is TRBJ2-3 and V is TRBV6-5; 10 bases agree with TRBD2. V was clipped by 0 bases and J by 11 bases; unmatched bases: 11. CDR1 is MNHEY, CDR2 SVGAGI, per germline. The CDR3 has 16 amino acids. CDR3 in amino acids: CASSYSAGTSALGQYF. The CDR3 bases are TGTGCCAGCAGTTACTCCGCCGGGACTAGCGCCCTGGGGCAGTATTTT.

The rearrangement uses TRBV7-8 and TRBJ1-2, with 8 bases that match TRBD1. Germline CDR1 SGHVS, CDR2 FQNEAQ. The CDR3 is 17 residues long. J lost 4 bases, V lost 4 bases, and 14 bases had no gene match. DNA of the CDR3: TGTGCCAGCAGCTACAAAGCGACAGGACAGGGATTCTATGGCTACACCTTC. The encoded protein is CASSYKATGQGFYGYTF.

The chain carries TRBV28 and TRBJ2-1, with TRBD2 identical over 9 bases. Germline lookup yields CDR1 MDHEN and CDR2 SYDVKM. This CDR3 is built from 19 residues. V lost 6 bases, J lost 8 bases, and 23 bases stayed unmatched. CDR3 in amino acids: CASSTGADSGRRAGDEQFF. In DNA, the CDR3 is TGTGCCAGCAGCACAGGAGCCGATAGCGGGAGAAGGGCTGGGGATGAGCAGTTCTTC. Variable domain in full (rest from reference TRBV28 and TRBJ2-1): DVKVTQSSRYLVKRTGEKVFLECVQDMDHENMFWYRQDPGLGLRLIYFSYDVKMKEKGDIPEGYSVSREKKERFSLILESASTNQTSMYLCASSTGADSGRRAGDEQFFGPGTRLTVL.

The V gene is TRBV28, the J gene TRBJ1-1; no reliable D call. CDR3 length: 11 amino acids. Trimming took 4 bases from V and 6 from J, leaving 6 bases between them. CDR1 and CDR2 from the germline V gene are MDHEN and SYDVKM. The CDR3 coding sequence is TGTGCCAGCAGTTGGGCGTCTGAAGCTTTCTTT. Amino acid sequence: CASSWASEAFF.

The chain links TRBV10-3 to TRBJ2-1, with 9 bases identical to TRBD2. V was pared by 0 bases and J by 1 base, with 4 bases of the junction left unmatched. This CDR3 spans 17 amino acids. Germline CDR1 ENHRY, CDR2 SYGVKD. The CDR3 sequence is CAISESASGDSYNEQFF. The CDR3 nucleotides read TGTGCCATCAGTGAGTCGGCTAGCGGGGATTCCTACAATGAGCAGTTCTTC.

This chain connects TRBV14 to TRBJ2-3, with D perhaps matching TRBD1 (6 bases). The V end lost 5 bases, the J end lost 4 bases, and 13 bases lay between the germline ends. The CDR3 is 14 amino acids. Germline CDR1 SGHDN, CDR2 FVKESK. The CDR3 reads CASSLDRGADTQYF. The CDR3 DNA reads as TGTGCCAGCAGCTTGGACAGAGGCGCAGATACGCAGTATTTT. The full variable domain, in which reference TRBV14 and TRBJ2-3 provide the parts outside the CDR3, is EAGVTQFPSHSVIEKGQTVTLRCDPISGHDNLYWYRRVMGKEIKFLLHFVKESKQDESGMPNNRFLAERTGGTYSTLKVQPAELEDSGVYFCASSLDRGADTQYFGPGTRLTVL.

This chain joins TRBV9 and TRBJ1-2, with unresolved D. The CDR3 covers 12 residues. Germline CDR1 and CDR2: SGDLS and YYNGEE. Trimming cost V 0 bases and J 6 bases, with 6 bases left between them. The CDR3 sequence: CASSVVRDGYTF. CDR3 bases: TGTGCCAGCAGCGTAGTGCGGGATGGCTACACCTTC.

The rearrangement uses TRBV6-1 and TRBJ1-2; D perhaps matches TRBD1 (6 bases). The CDR3 covers 14 residues. The germline V gene has CDR1 MNHNS and CDR2 SASEGT. With 5 bases removed from V and 4 bases from J, the gap between germline ends came to 14 bases. The CDR3 region is CASSRNRDLYGYTF. For the CDR3, the DNA is TGTGCCAGCAGTCGAAACAGGGACCTCTATGGCTACACCTTC.

The rearrangement joins TRBV28 to TRBJ2-2; possibly TRBD2 for D (6 bases). Germline V lookup: CDR1 MDHEN, CDR2 SYDVKM. The germline V and J ends were trimmed by 2 bases and 4 bases, with 11 bases remaining between them. CDR3 length: 15 amino acids. In DNA, the CDR3 is TGTGCCAGCAGTTTACCCGACGGGGGCACCGGGGAGCTGTTTTTT. Its translation is CASSLPDGGTGELFF.

The DNA of the CDR3 is TGTGCCAGCAGACCGGAGGGCTCCTACGAGCAGTACTTC. It is translated as CASRPEGSYEQYF. The chain employs TRBV11-2 and TRBJ2-7; D perhaps matches TRBD2 (6 bases). Per germline, CDR1 SGHAT and CDR2 FQNNGV. The germline V and J ends were trimmed by 6 bases and 0 bases, with 9 bases remaining between them. This CDR3 comprises 13 residues.

The V call is TRBV6-4, the J call TRBJ2-3; TRBD1 might be the D (6 bases). This CDR3 region has 17 residues. The V end lost 3 bases, the J end lost 5 bases, and 21 bases lay between the germline ends. Germline assignment: CDR1 MRHNA and CDR2 SNTAGT. The CDR3: CASSEQGPTGPGDTQYF. The CDR3 DNA reads TGTGCCAGCAGTGAACAGGGACCTACAGGTCCTGGAGATACGCAGTATTTT.

The V and J genes are TRBV28 and TRBJ2-7; weak D call: TRBD2 (6 bases). Germline CDR1 MDHEN, CDR2 SYDVKM. Deletions cut 6 bases from V and 5 bases from J, with 14 bases between. The CDR3 covers 13 residues. The CDR3 sequence is CASSPGVPHEQYF. CDR3 sequence (DNA): TGTGCCAGCAGCCCGGGAGTCCCCCACGAGCAGTACTTC. The whole variable domain, filled in from reference TRBV28 and TRBJ2-7, reads DVKVTQSSRYLVKRTGEKVFLECVQDMDHENMFWYRQDPGLGLRLIYFSYDVKMKEKGDIPEGYSVSREKKERFSLILESASTNQTSMYLCASSPGVPHEQYFGPGTRLTVT.

The chain carries TRBV4-1 and TRBJ1-2; D is perhaps TRBD1 (6 bases). The V end was cut by 1 base, the J end by 1 base, with 10 bases between. Germline V gene lookup returns CDR1 MGHRA and CDR2 YSYEKL. The CDR3 consists of 15 residues. The CDR3: CASSQGQGNNYGYTF. The DNA of the CDR3 is TGCGCCAGCAGCCAAGGTCAGGGGAATAACTATGGCTACACCTTC.